This T cell receptor beta chain was recorded in a study of cytomegalovirus exposure and HLA in healthy donors. Study-wide findings and caveats: In vitro testing confirmed a few CMV-associated chains as specific for CMV antigens. V- and J-gene trimming in TCR beta was tied to a missense DCLRE1C variant by an analysis performed later. As a later analysis revealed, the rate of TCR association differed by HLA locus, with DRB1 most and HLA-C fewest.

This clone was detected only a few times. Its antigen is still unknown. With 60 Vbeta and 13 Jbeta primers, the PCR was carried out. Authors' methods: Approximately 11 million of 65 million to 95 million unique TCR beta chains were shared, per a later count. Produced via immunoSEQ multiplex PCR; TCRdb's table is partial and in-frame only. V and J calls and clone size are as listed in that table; D and trimming were resolved from the DNA. The table shows under 200,000 clones, with roughly 13% occurring only once. The CDR3 has 17 residues. V shed 0 bases, J shed 1 base, and the junction held 9 bases outside the gene matches. From germline, CDR1 is SGDLS and CDR2 YYNGEE.

The TCR comes from a man aged 50-59 years in good health and CMV-seropositive. The specimen was PBMCs. The V gene is TRBV9, the J gene TRBJ1-2, with 7 bases that match TRBD1. The CDR3 protein is CASSVERGTGVNYGYTF. As DNA, the CDR3 is TGTGCCAGCAGCGTAGAACGTGGCACAGGGGTTAACTATGGCTACACCTTC.